This entry describes one TCR beta chain. Its antigen is unidentified. Looked up from germline, CDR1 is MGHRA and CDR2 is YSYEKL. CDR3 length: 16 residues. The J segment lost 1 base and the V segment lost 1 base, leaving 7 bases of the junction unmatched. This entry is derived from a study of cytomegalovirus exposure and HLA in healthy donors. Study-wide results and limits: Investigators reported around 150 TCR beta chains as tied to cytomegalovirus. In a later analysis, HLA-associated TCR beta chains were more clonally expanded than equally common others. The study found most TCR sequences rare, yet found some public TCRs in many donors.

Researchers ran the PCR with 60 Vbeta and 13 Jbeta primers. Produced via immunoSEQ multiplex PCR; TCRdb's table is partial and in-frame only. Here the sample spans over 150,000 clones, 68% being singletons. This sequence joins TRBV4-1 and TRBJ2-7; 7 bases align to TRBD1. The clonotype comes from a man aged 45-65 years in good health and CMV-seronegative. Material for sequencing was PBMCs. The CDR3: CASSQGQGGTSYEQYF. CDR3 coding DNA: TGCGCCAGCAGCCAAGGACAGGGTGGGACGTCCTACGAGCAGTACTTC.